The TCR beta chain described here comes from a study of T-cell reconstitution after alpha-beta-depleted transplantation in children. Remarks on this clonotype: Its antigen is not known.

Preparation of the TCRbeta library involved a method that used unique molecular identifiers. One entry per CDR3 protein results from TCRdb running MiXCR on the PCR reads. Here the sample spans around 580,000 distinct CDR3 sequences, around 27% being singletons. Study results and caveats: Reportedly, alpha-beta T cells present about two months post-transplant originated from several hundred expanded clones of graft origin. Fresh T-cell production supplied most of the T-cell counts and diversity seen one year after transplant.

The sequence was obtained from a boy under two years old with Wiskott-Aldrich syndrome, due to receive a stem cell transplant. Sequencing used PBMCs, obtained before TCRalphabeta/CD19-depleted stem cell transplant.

This CDR3 reads CSARRTYSNTGELFF. The CDR3 DNA reads TGCAGTGCTAGAAGGACATATTCGAACACCGGGGAGCTGTTTTTT. J is TRBJ2-2 and V is TRBV20-1, with a possible D match to TRBD1 (5 bases). This CDR3 region has 15 residues. The V end was cut by 2 bases, the J end by 0 bases, with 10 bases between. Germline CDR1 is DFQATT and CDR2 is SNEGSKA (reference sequence).